This TCR beta chain was captured in a study of multiple sclerosis patients with progressive multifocal leukoencephalopathy. Findings and caveats of the study: Less diverse TRB repertoires were suggested in most PML patients.

Profiling relied on immunoSEQ multiplex PCR, and the TCRdb table lists in-frame clones only, not all of them. Of some 30,000 clones listed, 75% to 90% are singletons. Time point here: before natalizumab initiation. About this clone: What it binds is not known.

The V gene's germline CDR1 is SGHNT and CDR2 YYREEE (reference sequence). CDR3 length: 16 residues. The ends lost 2 bases at V and 1 base at J; junction bases unmatched: 5. The chain joins TRBV5-4 to TRBJ1-5, with 8 bases aligning to TRBD1. The receptor was isolated from a human donor with multiple sclerosis. Sequenced material: PBMCs. The CDR3 nucleotides read TGTGCCAGCAGCTTTGCAGGGGGCAAAAGCAATCAGCCCCAGCATTTT. Translation: CASSFAGGKSNQPQHF.